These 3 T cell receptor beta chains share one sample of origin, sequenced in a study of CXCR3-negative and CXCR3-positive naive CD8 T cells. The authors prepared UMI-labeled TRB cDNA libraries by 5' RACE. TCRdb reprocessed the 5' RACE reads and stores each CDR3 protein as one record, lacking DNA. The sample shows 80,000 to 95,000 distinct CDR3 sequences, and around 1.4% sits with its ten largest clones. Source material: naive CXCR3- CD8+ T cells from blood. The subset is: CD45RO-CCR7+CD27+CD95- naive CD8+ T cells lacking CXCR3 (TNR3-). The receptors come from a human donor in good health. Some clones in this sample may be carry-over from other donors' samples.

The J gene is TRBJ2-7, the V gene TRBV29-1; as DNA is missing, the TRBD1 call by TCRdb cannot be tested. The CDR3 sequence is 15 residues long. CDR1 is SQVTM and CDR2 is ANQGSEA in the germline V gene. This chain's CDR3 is CSVEIRDTPSYEQYF.

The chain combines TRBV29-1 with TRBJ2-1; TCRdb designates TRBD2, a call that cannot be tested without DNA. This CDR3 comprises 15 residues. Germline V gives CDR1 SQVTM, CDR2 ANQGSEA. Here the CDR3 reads CSVPPGGPSYNEQFF.

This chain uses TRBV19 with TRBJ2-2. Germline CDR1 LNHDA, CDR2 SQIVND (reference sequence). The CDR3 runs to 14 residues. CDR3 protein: CASSILGYTGELFF.